This TCR beta chain was sequenced during a study of blood T cell repertoires in COVID-19. The ends were cut back, 6 bases at V and 5 bases at J, with 22 bases in the middle. The CDR3 covers 16 residues. The data were produced by immunoSEQ multiplex PCR, yet TCRdb's version contains in-frame clones alone and is incomplete. Of about 220,000 clones in the sample, around 86% were seen once. The clonotype was recovered from a woman aged 45-65 years with COVID-19, enrolled during active disease. The source material was peripheral blood. V gene TRBV23-1 combines with J gene TRBJ2-5; TRBD2 might be the D (6 bases). TRBV23-1 is reported as an ORF; its role is uncertain. CDR3 sequence reads: CASRWEVGRALETQYF. As DNA, the CDR3 is TGCGCCAGCAGATGGGAGGTTGGGCGGGCCCTGGAGACCCAGTACTTC.